This paragraph reports one T cell receptor beta chain. Its target is unknown. The data were taken from a study of chemoradiotherapy in HPV16-positive cancers. The repertoire was sequenced with immunoSEQ multiplex PCR; TCRdb's copy has only in-frame clones and lacks some. Of some 12,000 clones in the sample, around 89% were seen once. Germline V lookup: CDR1 SGHRS, CDR2 YFSETQ. Losses at the gene ends were 4 bases for V and 4 bases for J; bases not matched to a gene: 4. This CDR3 has 13 residues. Whole-study results and caveats: Candidate HPV-specific clones and E7-related TCR motifs grew in tumor during treatment.

The V and J genes are TRBV5-1 and TRBJ2-7; 8 positions match TRBD1. This clonotype was obtained from a human donor with HPV-associated anogenital cancer. The specimen was obtained from a patient who underwent chemoradiotherapy. The CDR3 spells CASSRGQDYEQYF. The CDR3 DNA follows: TGCGCCAGCAGCCGGGGACAGGATTACGAGCAGTACTTC.